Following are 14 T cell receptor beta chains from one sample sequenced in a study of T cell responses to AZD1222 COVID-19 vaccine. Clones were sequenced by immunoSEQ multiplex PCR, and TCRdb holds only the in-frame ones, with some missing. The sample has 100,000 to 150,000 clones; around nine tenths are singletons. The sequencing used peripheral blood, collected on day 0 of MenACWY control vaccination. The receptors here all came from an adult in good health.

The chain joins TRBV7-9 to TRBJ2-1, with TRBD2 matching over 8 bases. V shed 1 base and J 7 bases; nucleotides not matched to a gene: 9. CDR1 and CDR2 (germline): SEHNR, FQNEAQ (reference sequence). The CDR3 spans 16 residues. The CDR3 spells CASSLVSGSIGNEQFF. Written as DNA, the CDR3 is TGTGCCAGCAGCTTAGTGAGCGGGAGCATCGGGAATGAGCAGTTCTTC.

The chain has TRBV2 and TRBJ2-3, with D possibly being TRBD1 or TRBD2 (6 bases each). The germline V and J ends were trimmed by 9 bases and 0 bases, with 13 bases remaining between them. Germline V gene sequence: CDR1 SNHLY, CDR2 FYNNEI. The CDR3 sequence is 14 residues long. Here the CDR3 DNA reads TGTGCCAGATCCGGGGGCGGCAGCACAGATACGCAGTATTTT. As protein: CARSGGGSTDTQYF.

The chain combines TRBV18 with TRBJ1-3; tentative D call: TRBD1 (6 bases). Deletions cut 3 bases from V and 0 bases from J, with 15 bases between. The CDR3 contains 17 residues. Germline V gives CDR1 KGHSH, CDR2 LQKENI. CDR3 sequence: CASSPNTGLGSGNTIYF. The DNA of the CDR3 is TGTGCCAGCTCACCTAACACAGGGCTGGGCTCTGGAAACACCATATATTTT.

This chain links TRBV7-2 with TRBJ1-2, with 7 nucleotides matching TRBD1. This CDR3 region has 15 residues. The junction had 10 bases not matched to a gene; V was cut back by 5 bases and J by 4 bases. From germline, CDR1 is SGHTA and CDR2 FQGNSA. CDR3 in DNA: TGTGCCAGCAGCCCACCACCAGGGGGAAGCTATGGCTACACCTTC. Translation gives CASSPPPGGSYGYTF.

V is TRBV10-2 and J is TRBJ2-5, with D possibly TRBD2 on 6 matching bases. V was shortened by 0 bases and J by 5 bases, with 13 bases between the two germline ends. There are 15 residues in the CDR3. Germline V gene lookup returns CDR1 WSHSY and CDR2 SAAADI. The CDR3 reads CASSESGTSLETQYF. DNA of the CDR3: TGCGCCAGCAGTGAGTCGGGGACTTCCTTGGAGACCCAGTACTTC.

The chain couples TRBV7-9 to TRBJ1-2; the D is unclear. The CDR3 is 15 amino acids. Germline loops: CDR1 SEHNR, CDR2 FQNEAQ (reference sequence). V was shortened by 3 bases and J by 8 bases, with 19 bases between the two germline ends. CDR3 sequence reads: CASSLSLPGFRGYTF. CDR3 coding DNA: TGTGCCAGCAGCTTGAGTCTGCCCGGATTTAGGGGCTACACCTTC.

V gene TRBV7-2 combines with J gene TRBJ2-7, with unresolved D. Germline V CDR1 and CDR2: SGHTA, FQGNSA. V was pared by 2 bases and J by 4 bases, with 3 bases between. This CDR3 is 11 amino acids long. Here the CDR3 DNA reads TGTGCCAGCAGCTTAAGGTACGAGCAGTACTTC. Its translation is CASSLRYEQYF.

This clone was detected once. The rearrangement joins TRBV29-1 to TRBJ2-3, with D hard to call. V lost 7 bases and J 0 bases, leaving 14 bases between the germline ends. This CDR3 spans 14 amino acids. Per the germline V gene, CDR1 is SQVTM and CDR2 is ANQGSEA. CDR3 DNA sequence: TGCAGCGCAAACGGTGGCCAGAGCACAGATACGCAGTATTTT. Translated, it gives CSANGGQSTDTQYF.

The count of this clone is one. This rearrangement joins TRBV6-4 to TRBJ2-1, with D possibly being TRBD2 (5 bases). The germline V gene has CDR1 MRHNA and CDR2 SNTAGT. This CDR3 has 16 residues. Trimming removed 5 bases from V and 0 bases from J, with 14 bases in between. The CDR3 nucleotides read TGTGCCAGCAGTCCCGGGGTGGAGTCCTCCTACAATGAGCAGTTCTTC. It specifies CASSPGVESSYNEQFF.

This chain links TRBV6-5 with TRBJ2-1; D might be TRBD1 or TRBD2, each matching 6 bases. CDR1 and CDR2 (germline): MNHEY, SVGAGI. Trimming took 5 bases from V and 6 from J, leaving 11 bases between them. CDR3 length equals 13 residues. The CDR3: CASSPQGGNEQFF. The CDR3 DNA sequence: TGTGCCAGCAGTCCACAGGGAGGCAATGAGCAGTTCTTC.

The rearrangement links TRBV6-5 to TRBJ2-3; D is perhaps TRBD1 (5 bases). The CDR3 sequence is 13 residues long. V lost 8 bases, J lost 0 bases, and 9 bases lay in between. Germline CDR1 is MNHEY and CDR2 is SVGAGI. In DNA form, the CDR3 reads TGTGCCAGCGAAGGGGCTAGCACAGATACGCAGTATTTT. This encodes CASEGASTDTQYF.

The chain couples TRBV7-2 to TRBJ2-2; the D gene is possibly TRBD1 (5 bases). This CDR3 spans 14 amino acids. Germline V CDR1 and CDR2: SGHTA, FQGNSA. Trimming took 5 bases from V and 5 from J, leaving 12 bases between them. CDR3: CASSRTQGTGELFF. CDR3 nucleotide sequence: TGTGCCAGCAGCCGGACCCAGGGAACCGGGGAGCTGTTTTTT. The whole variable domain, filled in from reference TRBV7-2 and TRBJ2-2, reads GAGVSQSPSNKVTEKGKDVELRCDPISGHTALYWYRQSLGQGLEFLIYFQGNSAPDKSGLPSDRFSAERTGGSVSTLTIQRTQQEDSAVYLCASSRTQGTGELFFGEGSRLTVL.

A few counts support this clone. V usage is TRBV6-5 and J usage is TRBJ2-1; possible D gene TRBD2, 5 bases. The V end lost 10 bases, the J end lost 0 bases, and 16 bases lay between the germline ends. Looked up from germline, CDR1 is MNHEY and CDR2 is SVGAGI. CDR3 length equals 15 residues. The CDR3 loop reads CATSGESSSYNEQFF. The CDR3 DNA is TGTGCCACCTCCGGGGAGTCCAGCTCCTACAATGAGCAGTTCTTC.

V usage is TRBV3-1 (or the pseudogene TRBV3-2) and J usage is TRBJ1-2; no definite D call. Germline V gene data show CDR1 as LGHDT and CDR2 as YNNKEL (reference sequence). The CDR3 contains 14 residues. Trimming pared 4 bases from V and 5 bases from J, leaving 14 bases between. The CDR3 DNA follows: TGTGCCAGCAGCCGCTCGGGTTCGACGTATGGCTACACCTTC. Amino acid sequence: CASSRSGSTYGYTF.